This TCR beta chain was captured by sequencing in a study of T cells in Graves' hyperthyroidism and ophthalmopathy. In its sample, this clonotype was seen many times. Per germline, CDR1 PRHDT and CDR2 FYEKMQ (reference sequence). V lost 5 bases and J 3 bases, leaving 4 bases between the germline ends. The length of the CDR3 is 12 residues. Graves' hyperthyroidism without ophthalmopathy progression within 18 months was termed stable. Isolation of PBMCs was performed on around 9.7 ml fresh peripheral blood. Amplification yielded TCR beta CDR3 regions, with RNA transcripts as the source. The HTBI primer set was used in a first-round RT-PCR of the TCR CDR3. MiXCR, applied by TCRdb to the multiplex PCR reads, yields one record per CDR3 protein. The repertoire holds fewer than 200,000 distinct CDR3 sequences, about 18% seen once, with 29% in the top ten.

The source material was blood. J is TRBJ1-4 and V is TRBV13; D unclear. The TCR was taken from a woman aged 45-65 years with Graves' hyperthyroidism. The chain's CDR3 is CASSLPNEKLFF. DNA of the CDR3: TGTGCCAGCAGCCTCCCTAATGAAAAACTGTTTTTT.